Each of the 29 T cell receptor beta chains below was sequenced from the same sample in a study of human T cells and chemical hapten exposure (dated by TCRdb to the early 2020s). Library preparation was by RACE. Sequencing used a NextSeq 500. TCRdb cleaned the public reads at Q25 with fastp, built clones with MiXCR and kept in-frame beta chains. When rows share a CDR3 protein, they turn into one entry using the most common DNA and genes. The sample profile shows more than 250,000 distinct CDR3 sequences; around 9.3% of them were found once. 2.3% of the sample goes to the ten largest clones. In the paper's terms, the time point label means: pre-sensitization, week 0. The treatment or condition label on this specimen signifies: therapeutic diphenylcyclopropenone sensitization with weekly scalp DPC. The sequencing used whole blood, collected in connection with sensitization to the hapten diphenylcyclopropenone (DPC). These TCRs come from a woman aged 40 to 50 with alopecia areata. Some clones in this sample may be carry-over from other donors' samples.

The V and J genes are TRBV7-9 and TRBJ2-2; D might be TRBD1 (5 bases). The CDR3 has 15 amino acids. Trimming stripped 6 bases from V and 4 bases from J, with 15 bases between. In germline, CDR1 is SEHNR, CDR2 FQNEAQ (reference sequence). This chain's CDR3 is CASSSDRRSTGELFF. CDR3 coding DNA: TGTGCCAGCAGTTCCGACAGAAGGAGCACCGGGGAGCTGTTTTTT.

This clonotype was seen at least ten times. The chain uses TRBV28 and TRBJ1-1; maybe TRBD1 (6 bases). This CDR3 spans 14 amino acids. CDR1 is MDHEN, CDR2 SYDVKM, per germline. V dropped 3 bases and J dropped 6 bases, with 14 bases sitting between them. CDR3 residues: CASSFTGSAAEAFF. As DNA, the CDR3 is TGTGCCAGCAGTTTCACAGGGTCGGCGGCTGAAGCTTTCTTT. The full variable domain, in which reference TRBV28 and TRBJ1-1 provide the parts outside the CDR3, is DVKVTQSSRYLVKRTGEKVFLECVQDMDHENMFWYRQDPGLGLRLIYFSYDVKMKEKGDIPEGYSVSREKKERFSLILESASTNQTSMYLCASSFTGSAAEAFFGQGTRLTVV.

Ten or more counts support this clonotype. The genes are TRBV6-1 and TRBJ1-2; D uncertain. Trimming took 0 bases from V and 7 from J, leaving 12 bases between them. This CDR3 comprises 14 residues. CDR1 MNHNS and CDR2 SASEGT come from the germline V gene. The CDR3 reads CASSEAPGYAGYTF. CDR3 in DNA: TGTGCCAGCAGTGAAGCGCCTGGTTATGCTGGCTACACCTTC.

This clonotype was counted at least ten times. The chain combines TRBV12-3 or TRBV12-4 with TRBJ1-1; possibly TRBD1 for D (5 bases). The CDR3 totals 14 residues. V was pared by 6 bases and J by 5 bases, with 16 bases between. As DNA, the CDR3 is TGTGCCAGCAGACTGGGGGGGGAATGGACTGAAGCTTTCTTT. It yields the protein CASRLGGEWTEAFF.

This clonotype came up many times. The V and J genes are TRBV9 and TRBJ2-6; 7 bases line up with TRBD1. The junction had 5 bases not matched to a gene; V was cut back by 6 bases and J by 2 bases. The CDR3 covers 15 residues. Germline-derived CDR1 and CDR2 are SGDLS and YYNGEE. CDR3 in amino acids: CASTRQGPGANVLTF. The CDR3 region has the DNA TGTGCCAGCACAAGACAGGGACCTGGGGCCAACGTCCTGACTTTC.

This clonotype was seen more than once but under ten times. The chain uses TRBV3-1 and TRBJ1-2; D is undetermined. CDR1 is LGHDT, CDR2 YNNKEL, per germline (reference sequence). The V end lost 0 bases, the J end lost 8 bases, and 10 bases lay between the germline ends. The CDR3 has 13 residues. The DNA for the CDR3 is TGTGCCAGCAGCCAAGATCTTCTGGGGGGCTACACCTTC. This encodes CASSQDLLGGYTF.

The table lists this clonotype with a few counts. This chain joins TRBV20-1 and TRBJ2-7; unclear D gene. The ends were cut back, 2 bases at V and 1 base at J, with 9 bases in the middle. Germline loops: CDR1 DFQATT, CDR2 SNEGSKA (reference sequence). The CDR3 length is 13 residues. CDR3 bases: TGCAGTGCTAGATCGACTGATTCCTACGAGCAGTACTTC. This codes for CSARSTDSYEQYF.

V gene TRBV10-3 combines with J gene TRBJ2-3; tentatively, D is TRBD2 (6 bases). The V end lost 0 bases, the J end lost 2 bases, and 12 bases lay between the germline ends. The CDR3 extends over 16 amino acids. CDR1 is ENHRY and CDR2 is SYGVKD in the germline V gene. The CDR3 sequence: CAISESTGGYTDTQYF. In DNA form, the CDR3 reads TGTGCCATCAGTGAGTCTACCGGGGGTTACACAGATACGCAGTATTTT.

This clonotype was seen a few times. The CDR3 bases are TGTGCCACCAGTGGTAGCTACCAAGAGACCCAGTACTTC. It specifies CATSGSYQETQYF. The chain carries TRBV24-1 and TRBJ2-5; D unclear. Per the germline V gene, CDR1 is KGHDR and CDR2 is SFDVKD. CDR3 length: 13 residues. V lost 5 bases and J lost 0, with 6 bases in between.

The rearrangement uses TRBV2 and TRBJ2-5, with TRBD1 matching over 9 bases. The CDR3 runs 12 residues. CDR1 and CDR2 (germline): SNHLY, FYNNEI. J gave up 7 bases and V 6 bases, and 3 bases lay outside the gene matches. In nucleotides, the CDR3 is TGTGCCAGCAGCCGGACAGGGGCGACCCAGTACTTC. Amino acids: CASSRTGATQYF. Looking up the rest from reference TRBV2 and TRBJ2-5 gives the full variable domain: EPEVTQTPSHQVTQMGQEVILRCVPISNHLYFYWYRQILGQKVEFLVSFYNNEISEKSEIFDDQFSVERPDGSNFTLKIRSTKLEDSAMYFCASSRTGATQYFGPGTRLLVL.

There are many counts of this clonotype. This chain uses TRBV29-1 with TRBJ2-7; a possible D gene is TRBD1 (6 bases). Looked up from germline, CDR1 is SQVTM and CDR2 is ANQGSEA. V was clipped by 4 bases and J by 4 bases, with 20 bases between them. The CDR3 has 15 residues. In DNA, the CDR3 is TGCAGCGTTGGGGTTGACAGGAGAGGGGGTTACGAGCAGTACTTC. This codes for CSVGVDRRGGYEQYF.

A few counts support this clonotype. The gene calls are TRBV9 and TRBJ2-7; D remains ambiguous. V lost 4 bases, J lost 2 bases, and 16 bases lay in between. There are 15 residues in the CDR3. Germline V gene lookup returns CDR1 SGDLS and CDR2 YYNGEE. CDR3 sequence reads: CASSSAPQYTYEQYF. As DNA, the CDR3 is TGTGCCAGCAGCTCCGCCCCGCAGTATACCTACGAGCAGTACTTC.

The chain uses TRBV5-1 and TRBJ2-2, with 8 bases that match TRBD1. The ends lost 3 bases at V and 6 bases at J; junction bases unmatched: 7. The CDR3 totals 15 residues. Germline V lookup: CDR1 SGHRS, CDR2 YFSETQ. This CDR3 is CASSSGQGHPGELFF. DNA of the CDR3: TGCGCCAGCAGCTCAGGACAGGGCCATCCCGGGGAGCTGTTTTTT.

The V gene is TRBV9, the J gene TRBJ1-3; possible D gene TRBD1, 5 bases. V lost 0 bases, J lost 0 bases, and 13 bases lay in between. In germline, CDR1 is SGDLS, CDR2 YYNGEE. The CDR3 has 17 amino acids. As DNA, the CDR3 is TGTGCCAGCAGCGTAGAGGGAGGGGTGAACTCTGGAAACACCATATATTTT. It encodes CASSVEGGVNSGNTIYF.

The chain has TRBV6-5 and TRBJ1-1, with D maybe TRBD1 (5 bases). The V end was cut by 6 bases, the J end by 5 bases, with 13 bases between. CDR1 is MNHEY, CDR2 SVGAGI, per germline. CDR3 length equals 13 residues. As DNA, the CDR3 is TGTGCCAGCAGGTCGGGGGGATGGACTGAAGCTTTCTTT. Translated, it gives CASRSGGWTEAFF.

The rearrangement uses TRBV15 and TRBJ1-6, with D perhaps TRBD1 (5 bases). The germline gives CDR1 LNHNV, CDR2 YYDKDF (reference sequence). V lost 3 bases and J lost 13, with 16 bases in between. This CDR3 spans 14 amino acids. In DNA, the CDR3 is TGTGCCACCAGCAGCGGGGACGGACCTGTGCCCCTCCACTTT. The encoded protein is CATSSGDGPVPLHF. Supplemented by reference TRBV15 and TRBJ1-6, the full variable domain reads DAMVIQNPRYQVTQFGKPVTLSCSQTLNHNVMYWYQQKSSQAPKLLFHYYDKDFNNEADTPDNFQSRRPNTSFCFLDIRSPGLGDTAMYLCATSSGDGPVPLHFGNGTRLTVT.

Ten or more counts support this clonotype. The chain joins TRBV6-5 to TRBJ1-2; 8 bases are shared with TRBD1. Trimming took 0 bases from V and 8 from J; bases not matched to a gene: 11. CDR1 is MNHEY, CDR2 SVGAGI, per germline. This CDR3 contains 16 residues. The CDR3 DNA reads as TGTGCCAGCAGTTACTCCCCCCCAGGGGGCCTCGTCGGCTACACCTTC. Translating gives CASSYSPPGGLVGYTF.

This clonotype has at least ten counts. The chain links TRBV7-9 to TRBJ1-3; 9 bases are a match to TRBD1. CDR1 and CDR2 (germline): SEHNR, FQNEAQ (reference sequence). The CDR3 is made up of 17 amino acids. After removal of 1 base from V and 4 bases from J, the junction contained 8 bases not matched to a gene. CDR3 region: CASSLDVGQGSGNTIYF. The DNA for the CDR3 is TGTGCCAGCAGCTTAGACGTGGGACAGGGCTCCGGAAACACCATATATTTT.

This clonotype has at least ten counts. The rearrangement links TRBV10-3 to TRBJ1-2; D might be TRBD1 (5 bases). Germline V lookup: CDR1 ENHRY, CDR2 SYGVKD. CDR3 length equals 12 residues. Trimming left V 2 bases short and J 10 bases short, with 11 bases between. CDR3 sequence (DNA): TGTGCCATCAGTGAGCCGAGGGGCATCTACACCTTC. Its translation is CAISEPRGIYTF.

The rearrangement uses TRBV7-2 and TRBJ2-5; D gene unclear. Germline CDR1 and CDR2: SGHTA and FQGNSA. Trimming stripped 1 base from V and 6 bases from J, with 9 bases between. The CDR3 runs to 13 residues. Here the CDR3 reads CASSLGQTQTQYF. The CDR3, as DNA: TGTGCCAGCAGCTTAGGTCAGACCCAGACCCAGTACTTC.

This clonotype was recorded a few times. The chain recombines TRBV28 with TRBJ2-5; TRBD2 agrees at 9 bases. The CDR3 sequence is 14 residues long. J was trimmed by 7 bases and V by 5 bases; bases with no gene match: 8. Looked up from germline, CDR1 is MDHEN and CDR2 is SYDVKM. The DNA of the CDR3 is TGTGCCAGCAGTATTAGCGGGAGAACGGTGACCCAGTACTTC. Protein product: CASSISGRTVTQYF.

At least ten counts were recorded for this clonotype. CDR3: CASSQDAWGYIPAQHF. The CDR3 bases are TGTGCCAGCAGCCAAGATGCCTGGGGGTACATCCCGGCCCAGCATTTT. This rearrangement joins TRBV4-2 to TRBJ1-5; maybe TRBD1 (5 bases). In germline, CDR1 is LGHNA, CDR2 YNFKEQ. V was clipped by 0 bases and J by 11 bases, with 20 bases between them. The CDR3 sequence is 16 residues long.

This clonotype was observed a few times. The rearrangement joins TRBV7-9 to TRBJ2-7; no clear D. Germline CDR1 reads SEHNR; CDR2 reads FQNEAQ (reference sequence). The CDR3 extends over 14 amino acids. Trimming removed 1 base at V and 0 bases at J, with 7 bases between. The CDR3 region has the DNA TGTGCCAGCAGCTTAGACCTTCTCTCCTACGAGCAGTACTTC. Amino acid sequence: CASSLDLLSYEQYF. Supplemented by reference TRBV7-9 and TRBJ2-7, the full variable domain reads DTGVSQNPRHKITKRGQNVTFRCDPISEHNRLYWYRQTLGQGPEFLTYFQNEAQLEKSRLLSDRFSAERPKGSFSTLEIQRTEQGDSAMYLCASSLDLLSYEQYFGPGTRLTVT.

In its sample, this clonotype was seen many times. CDR3 DNA: TGCAGCGTTGATAAGGAGCGGGGGCAGTTCTTC. Amino acid sequence: CSVDKERGQFF. This chain connects TRBV29-1 to TRBJ2-1, with 7 nucleotides matching TRBD2. J was trimmed by 12 bases and V by 3 bases; bases with no gene match: 5. This CDR3 is 11 amino acids long. Germline V gene lookup returns CDR1 SQVTM and CDR2 ANQGSEA.

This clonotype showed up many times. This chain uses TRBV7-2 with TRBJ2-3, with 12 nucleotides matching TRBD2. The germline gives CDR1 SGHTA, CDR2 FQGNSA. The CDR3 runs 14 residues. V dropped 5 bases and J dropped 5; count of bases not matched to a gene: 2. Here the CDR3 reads CASSLGLAGDTQYF. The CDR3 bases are TGTGCCAGCAGCCTGGGACTAGCGGGAGATACGCAGTATTTT.

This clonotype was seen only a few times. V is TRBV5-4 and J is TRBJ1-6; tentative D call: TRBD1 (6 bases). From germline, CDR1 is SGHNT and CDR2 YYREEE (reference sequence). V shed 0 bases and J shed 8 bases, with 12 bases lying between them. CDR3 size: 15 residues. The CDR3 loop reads CASSLGRGLDSPLHF. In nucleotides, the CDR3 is TGTGCCAGCAGCTTGGGTCGGGGGCTGGATTCACCCCTCCACTTT.

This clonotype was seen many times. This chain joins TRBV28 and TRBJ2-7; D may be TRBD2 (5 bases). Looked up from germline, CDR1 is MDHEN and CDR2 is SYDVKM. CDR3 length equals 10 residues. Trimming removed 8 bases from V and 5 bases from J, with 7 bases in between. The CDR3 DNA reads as TGTGCCAGCTGGAGGAACGAGCAGTACTTC. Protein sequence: CASWRNEQYF. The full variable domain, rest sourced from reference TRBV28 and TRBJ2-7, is DVKVTQSSRYLVKRTGEKVFLECVQDMDHENMFWYRQDPGLGLRLIYFSYDVKMKEKGDIPEGYSVSREKKERFSLILESASTNQTSMYLCASWRNEQYFGPGTRLTVT.

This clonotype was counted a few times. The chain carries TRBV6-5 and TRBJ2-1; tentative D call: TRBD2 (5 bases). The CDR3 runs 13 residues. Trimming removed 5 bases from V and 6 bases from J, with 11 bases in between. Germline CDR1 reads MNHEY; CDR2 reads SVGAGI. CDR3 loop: CASSKLATNEQFF. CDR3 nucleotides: TGTGCCAGCAGTAAGCTAGCTACCAATGAGCAGTTCTTC.

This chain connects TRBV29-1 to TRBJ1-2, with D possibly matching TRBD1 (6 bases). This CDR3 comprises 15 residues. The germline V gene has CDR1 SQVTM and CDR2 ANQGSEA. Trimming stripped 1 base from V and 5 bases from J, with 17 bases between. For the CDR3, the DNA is TGCAGCGTTGAAGGAGGCCAGGGGACCATTTATGGCTACACCTTC. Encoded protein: CSVEGGQGTIYGYTF.